This paragraph reports one T cell receptor beta chain. The data belong to a study of blood T cell repertoires in COVID-19. At the level of the study: Researchers got acute and convalescent COVID-19 samples from the United States, Italy and Spain. T cells, B-cell-depleted T cells, or PBMCs supplied cDNA or gDNA.

J was trimmed by 5 bases and V by 5 bases; bases with no gene match: 8. This CDR3 is 14 amino acids long. CDR1 and CDR2 (germline): MDHEN, SYDVKM. In the original analysis: It was from reference gene primer amplification that nucleated cell counts were estimated. The protocol was immunoSEQ multiplex PCR, while the TCRdb copy is restricted to in-frame clones and leaves out a portion. D and trimming were read from the DNA, whereas the V and J calls and clone size are those reported in that table. The data contain nearly 250,000 clones, roughly 86% of them singletons. The sample comprised peripheral blood. The source of this sequence is a woman aged 55-70 years who had recovered from COVID-19. This chain joins TRBV28 and TRBJ2-7, with 8 bases lining up with TRBD1. CDR3 in amino acids: CASSGWTGTNEQYF. The CDR3 region has the DNA TGTGCCAGCAGTGGCTGGACAGGGACCAACGAGCAGTACTTC.